The entry below gives a single TCR beta chain sequence along with its context. Its specificity is unknown. Through 5' RACE with UMI labels, the TRB cDNA libraries were prepared. Each CDR3 protein gets one entry in TCRdb, which reprocessed the 5' RACE reads and gives no DNA. The data show about 80,000 distinct CDR3 sequences, and the top ten clones hold more than 1.5%. The sample originates from a study of CXCR3-negative and CXCR3-positive naive CD8 T cells. Findings and limits, study-wide: TRBV-TRBJ usage was alike in naive CXCR3-negative and CXCR3-positive cells but differed in memory cells. Naive subsets had comparable surface CD5, so TRB CDR3 properties gauged TCR strength.

Germline CDR1 reads MNHEY; CDR2 reads SMNVEV (reference sequence). The CDR3 is made up of 17 amino acids. This sequence originates from a human donor in good health. Some clones in this sample may be carry-over from other donors' samples. Material: naive CXCR3- CD8+ T cells from blood. Subset meaning: CD45RO-CCR7+CD27+CD95- naive CD8+ T cells lacking CXCR3 (TNR3-). The V gene is TRBV27, the J gene TRBJ1-1; TCRdb selects TRBD1, and the lack of DNA leaves this call unchecked. The CDR3 region is CASSSGTNALYNTEAFF.